Sequencing of this TCR beta chain was carried out in a study of post-analysis software for immune sequencing data. Study background: Courses of disease covered relapsing-remitting, secondary progressive and progressive-relapsing multiple sclerosis. Study outcomes and limitations: Relative to controls, patients had about 5 TRBV segments at higher frequency, with TRBV5-6, TRBV5-1 and TRBV20-1 among these. Diversity measured as normalized Chao1 was significantly lower in multiple sclerosis patients than in controls. Batch-matched samples strongly co-clustered by F measure.

This CDR3 contains 14 residues. CDR1 is MGHRA and CDR2 is YSYEKL in the germline V gene. Comments on this clonotype: Its target is not known. One junction end does not reproduce the germline sequence, and a read error may be involved.

Unique molecular identifiers were carried by the TCR beta cDNA libraries. Some 540,000 cDNA molecules were obtained from roughly 0.93 to 9.6 million T cells. From the PCR reads, TCRdb called clonotypes with MiXCR, one entry per CDR3 protein. The repertoire consists of 350,000 to 500,000 distinct CDR3 sequences, with roughly 38% occurring once and the leading ten covering less than 10%. This TCR was sampled from a girl aged 2 to 10 with multiple sclerosis. V gene TRBV4-1 combines with J gene TRBJ2-7, with unresolved D. The material sequenced was blood. The CDR3 bases are TGCGCCAGCAGCCAAGGGGCCGTTCCCTACGAGCGGTACTTC. This gives the protein CASSQGAVPYERYF.